This TCR beta chain emerged from a study of T cells in Graves' hyperthyroidism and ophthalmopathy. Overall study: Sampling of peripheral blood happened at initial diagnosis, prior to any treatment. Study-level findings and limits: The model foresaw ophthalmopathy a median roughly 6 months prior to onset.

PBMCs were sourced from roughly 9.7 ml fresh peripheral blood. The CDR3 spans 15 residues. Trimming removed 3 bases at V and 3 bases at J, with 11 bases between. CDR1 LNHDA and CDR2 SQIVND come from the germline V gene (reference sequence). Concerning this clonotype itself: What it recognizes is unknown.

RNA transcripts yielded amplified TCR beta CDR3 regions. The primer set for the first-round RT-PCR of the TCR CDR3 was HTBI. TCRdb recomputed calls from the multiplex PCR reads with MiXCR, one row per CDR3 protein. The data hold under 350,000 distinct CDR3 sequences, with around a sixth observed a single time. The rearrangement uses TRBV19 and TRBJ2-2, with D maybe TRBD1 (6 bases). Sequenced material: blood. This clonotype originated in a woman in her fifties or sixties with Graves' hyperthyroidism. DNA of the CDR3: TGTGCCAGTAGTATGAGGGGGACCTACACCGGGGAGCTGTTTTTT. Protein product: CASSMRGTYTGELFF.